This TCR beta chain appears in the sequencing data of a study of beta chain features in type 1 diabetes. Overall study findings and caveats: People with Type 1 diabetes carried modestly yet significantly shorter TCRB CDR3s in all four CD4+ subsets. Junctions at VDJ sites from type 1 diabetes patients had fewer insertions and more deletions. Sequencing of cDNA might inflate the share of cells that strongly express TCR.

The germline V gene encodes CDR1 SGHNT and CDR2 YYREEE (reference sequence). With 2 bases removed from V and 0 bases from J, the gap between germline ends came to 11 bases. This CDR3 is built from 15 residues. As every portion of the isolated RNA was reverse transcribed, the sequencing read expressed TCRB transcripts. Repertoires were generated with immunoSEQ multiplex PCR, while TCRdb's copy carries only in-frame clones and drops some. The table has hundreds of thousands of clones, roughly 10% seen once. This clone turned up a few times. Its antigen is not known. Each of the sorted populations had a purity greater than 98%.

The sequencing sample was made of naive CD4+ T cells from blood. The chain employs TRBV5-4 and TRBJ2-5, with no clear D. This sequence originates from a man aged 25 to 45 with type 1 diabetes. CDR3 amino acids: CASSFWAGNQETQYF. CDR3 DNA: TGTGCCAGCAGCTTTTGGGCAGGCAACCAAGAGACCCAGTACTTC.